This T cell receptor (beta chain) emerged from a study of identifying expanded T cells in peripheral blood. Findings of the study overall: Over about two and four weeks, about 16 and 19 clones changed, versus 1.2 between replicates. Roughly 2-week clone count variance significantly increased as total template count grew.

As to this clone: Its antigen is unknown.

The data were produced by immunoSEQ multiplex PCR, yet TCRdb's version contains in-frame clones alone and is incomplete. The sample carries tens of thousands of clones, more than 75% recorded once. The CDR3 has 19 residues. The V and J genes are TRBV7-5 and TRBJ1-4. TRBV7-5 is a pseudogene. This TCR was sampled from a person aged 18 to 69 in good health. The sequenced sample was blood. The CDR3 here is CARSLGRGGRQGINEKLFF. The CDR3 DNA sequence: TGTGCCAGAAGCTTAGGACGGGGGGGGAGACAAGGGATTAATGAAAAACTGTTTTTT.